The following is a T cell receptor (beta chain) sequence with its context. Sequencing used immunoSEQ multiplex PCR; TCRdb keeps in-frame clones, though not all of them. The sample includes just over 150,000 clones, more than 85% of them seen just once. This entry belongs to a study of T cell responses to AZD1222 COVID-19 vaccine. The receptor was derived from an adult who had recovered from COVID-19. Specimen: peripheral blood, collected after recovery from COVID-19.

The CDR3 DNA is TGCGCCAGCAGACCTAGCACAGATACGCAGTATTTT. Translated: CASRPSTDTQYF. The genes are TRBV5-1 and TRBJ2-3; D gene unclear. This CDR3 spans 12 amino acids. Trimming removed 5 bases from V and 0 bases from J, with 4 bases in between. The germline V gene encodes CDR1 SGHRS and CDR2 YFSETQ.